A single TCR beta chain is shown here with its context. This clone came up a few times. Its antigen remains undetermined. No clone much larger than this one lies a single base away; base qualities are absent. The data were obtained in a study of STAT5B mutations in CD4+ large granular lymphocyte leukemia (dated 2022 in TCRdb). Concerning the study at large: Among the healthy controls, the CDR3 'QG' motif was associated with a particular HLA allele. The purity of purified fractions was confirmed by flow cytometry on FACSCanto II or FACSVerse to exceed 95% among lymphocytes. The TCRbeta repertoires of CD4+ T-cell large granular lymphocyte leukemia patients were compared with the TCRbeta repertoires of healthy blood donors.

The CDR3 starts with the cysteine, ends with the phenylalanine, and has 12 residues. Only CDR3 DNA is held: 36 bases, read in frame from base 1. Looking up the germline V gene yields CDR1 SGDLS and CDR2 YYNGEE. V and J are truncated by 4 bases and 8 bases respectively, leaving an intervening sequence of 12 bases. The immunoSEQ assay at survey resolution was used to sequence TCRbeta rearrangements from genomic DNA. Regarding the original processing steps: In the TCR sequencing data, the smallest productive clonotype frequency that could be detected was 2.59 x 10-5. Only productive TCRbeta rearrangements, defined as complete and in-frame sequences, were included in the analyses. The clonality of each sample was calculated as Simpson clonality in the immunoSEQ Analyzer version 3.0. Clones were categorized by frequency as very rare, small, medium, large (1-20%) or hyperexpanded (>20%). Generation probabilities were estimated with OLGA 1.2.3, V-gene circos plots were made with VDJtools, specificities were looked up in VDJdb, and CDR3 motifs were identified with GLIPH. In TCRdb, the immuneACCESS table is reduced to in-frame sequences with V and J assigned. These tables do not hold every clone; where another copy was compared, an unresolved V gene accounts for under half, and the others remain unexplained. V, J and clone size are those of that table, while D and trimming were read from the DNA. The sample yields approximately 31,000 clones; around 74% were counted once. The ten largest clonotypes hold approximately 1.1% of the sample.

General study outcomes and caveats: CD4-sorted patient repertoires appeared more clonal than healthy CD4+ repertoires, and this difference persisted after removing the putative leukemic clones. Each patient's main leukemic clonotypes were private, but roughly a quarter of these clonotypes showed up at low frequency in the non-leukemic repertoires of other patients. The data were not HLA-matched, and the higher clonality in CD4+ T-LGLL than in CD8+ T-LGLL could be due to the relatively small sample size. Enrichment of TRBV06-family usage was observed among the top patient clones (8/27) relative to healthy controls (2/35).

The healthy controls were 37 blood donors, and the buffy coats of these donors were supplied by the Finnish Red Cross blood service. All TCR-sequenced material derived from peripheral blood: patient blood samples and healthy donor buffy coats. Peripheral blood mononuclear cells were isolated by Ficoll-Hypaque gradient centrifugation. CD4+ cells were purified magnetically from the buffy coats of healthy controls. The Gentra Puregene Cell and Tissue kit was used for genomic DNA extraction, and quantification was performed on a Qubit 2.0 fluorometer. Rearrangement joined TRBV9 to TRBJ1-2, with an unclear D gene assignment. The clonotype was recovered from a human donor in good health. Sequences were obtained from CD4+ T cells from blood buffy coats. CDR3 sequence: CASSRPRVGYTF. The nucleotides read TGTGCCAGCAGCCGGCCCCGGGTGGGCTACACCTTC.